This T cell receptor beta chain was captured in a study of cytomegalovirus exposure and HLA in healthy donors. Study findings and constraints: Among TCR sequences, most were rare, though some public TCRs appeared in many donors. From TCR beta sequences, most subjects' HLA-A and HLA-B alleles were reportedly predicted accurately.

60 Vbeta and 13 Jbeta primers were used in PCR. Measured with immunoSEQ multiplex PCR; TCRdb has only the in-frame clones, and not every one. The data contain approximately 150,000 clones, around 75% of them singletons. About this clone: Antigen: not known.

These donors, healthy bone marrow donors, were studied. Though nominally healthy at sampling, donors likely had unrecorded immune exposures. This clonotype originated in a male donor in good health and CMV-seronegative. The sample was PBMCs.

The DNA for the CDR3 is TGTGCCAGCAGCTCACGAGATGTCACAGATACGCAGTATTTT. Amino acid sequence: CASSSRDVTDTQYF. The rearrangement links TRBV9 to TRBJ2-3; D not resolved. Trimming stripped 4 bases from V and 2 bases from J, with 11 bases between. The CDR3 consists of 14 residues. Germline CDR1 reads SGDLS; CDR2 reads YYNGEE.